This T cell receptor (beta chain) was observed in a study of blood T cell repertoires in COVID-19. In the study overall: COVID-19 samples from acute and convalescent phases originated in the United States, Italy and Spain.

Repertoires were generated with immunoSEQ multiplex PCR, while TCRdb's copy carries only in-frame clones and drops some. Seen here are fewer than 200,000 clones, almost 85% observed once, and the top ten hold around 7.7%. There are 15 residues in the CDR3. Trimming at V came to 1 base and at J to 8 bases, leaving 6 bases not matched to a gene. CDR1 LGHNA and CDR2 YSLEER come from the germline V gene. This chain links TRBV4-3 with TRBJ1-4, with 8 bases fitting TRBD1. The TCR comes from a man in his forties who had recovered from COVID-19. The sample was peripheral blood. The CDR3 DNA follows: TGCGCCAGCAGCCAAGTAGGACAGGGTGAGGAAAAACTGTTTTTT. This gives the protein CASSQVGQGEEKLFF.